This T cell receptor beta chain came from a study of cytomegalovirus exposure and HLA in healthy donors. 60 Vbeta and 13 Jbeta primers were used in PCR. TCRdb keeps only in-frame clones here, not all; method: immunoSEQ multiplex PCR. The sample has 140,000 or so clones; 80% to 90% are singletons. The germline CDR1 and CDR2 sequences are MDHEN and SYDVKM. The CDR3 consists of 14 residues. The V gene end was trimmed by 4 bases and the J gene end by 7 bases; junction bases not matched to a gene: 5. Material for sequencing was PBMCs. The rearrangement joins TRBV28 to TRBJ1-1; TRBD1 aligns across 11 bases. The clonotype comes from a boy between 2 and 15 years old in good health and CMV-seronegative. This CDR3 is CASSWTGGSNEAFF. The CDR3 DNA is TGTGCCAGCAGTTGGACAGGGGGCAGCAATGAAGCTTTCTTT. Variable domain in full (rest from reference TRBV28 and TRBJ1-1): DVKVTQSSRYLVKRTGEKVFLECVQDMDHENMFWYRQDPGLGLRLIYFSYDVKMKEKGDIPEGYSVSREKKERFSLILESASTNQTSMYLCASSWTGGSNEAFFGQGTRLTVV.